This T cell receptor beta chain was sequenced for a study of neurological immune-mediated disorders. CDR1 and CDR2 from the germline V gene are LGHDT and YNNKEL (reference sequence). There are 14 residues in the CDR3. The ends were cut back, 5 bases at V and 2 bases at J, with 12 bases in the middle. This clonotype was found many times. The cDNA came from 5'RACE with 10-nucleotide random UMIs. TCRdb itself ran the 5' RACE reads through MiXCR, one entry per CDR3 protein. The table lists 40,000 or so distinct CDR3 sequences, less than 15% of them singletons. The chain uses TRBV3-1 and TRBJ2-5, with D unclear. The TCR originated in a woman in her forties or fifties with HTLV-1-associated myelopathy (HAM/TSP). Sequenced input: PBMCs. In nucleotides, the CDR3 is TGTGCCAGCAGCAAGCAGTCGGCGCAAGAGACCCAGTACTTC. Amino acid sequence: CASSKQSAQETQYF.